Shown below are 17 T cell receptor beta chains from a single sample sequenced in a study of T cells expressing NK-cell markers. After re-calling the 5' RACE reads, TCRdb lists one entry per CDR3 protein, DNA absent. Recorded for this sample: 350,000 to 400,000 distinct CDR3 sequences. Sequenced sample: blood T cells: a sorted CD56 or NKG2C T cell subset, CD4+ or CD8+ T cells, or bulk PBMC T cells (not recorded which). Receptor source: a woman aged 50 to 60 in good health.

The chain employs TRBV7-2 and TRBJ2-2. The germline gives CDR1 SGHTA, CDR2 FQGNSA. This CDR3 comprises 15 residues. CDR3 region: CASPRKFGFVGELFF.

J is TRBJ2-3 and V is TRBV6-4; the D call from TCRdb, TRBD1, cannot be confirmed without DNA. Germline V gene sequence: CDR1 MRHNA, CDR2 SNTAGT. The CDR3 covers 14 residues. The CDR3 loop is CASNPTGTSDTQYF.

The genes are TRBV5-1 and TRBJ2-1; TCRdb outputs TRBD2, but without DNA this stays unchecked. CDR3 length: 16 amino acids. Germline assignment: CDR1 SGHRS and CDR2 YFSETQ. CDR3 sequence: CASSPTITSSYNEQFF.

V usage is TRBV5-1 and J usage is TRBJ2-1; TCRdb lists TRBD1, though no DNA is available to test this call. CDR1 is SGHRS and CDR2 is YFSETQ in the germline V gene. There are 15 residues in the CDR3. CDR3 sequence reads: CASSSGQGMHNEQFF.

The CDR3 sequence: CASSPEAGASYNEQFF. This sequence joins TRBV7-9 and TRBJ2-1. The CDR3 consists of 16 residues. Germline CDR1 is SEHNR and CDR2 is FQNEAQ (reference sequence). Complete variable domain (other parts from reference TRBV7-9 and TRBJ2-1): DTGVSQNPRHKITKRGQNVTFRCDPISEHNRLYWYRQTLGQGPEFLTYFQNEAQLEKSRLLSDRFSAERPKGSFSTLEIQRTEQGDSAMYLCASSPEAGASYNEQFFGPGTRLTVL.

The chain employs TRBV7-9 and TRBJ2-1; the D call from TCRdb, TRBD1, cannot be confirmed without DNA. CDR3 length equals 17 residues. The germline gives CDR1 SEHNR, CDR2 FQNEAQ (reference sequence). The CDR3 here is CASSFQRTARTYNEQFF.

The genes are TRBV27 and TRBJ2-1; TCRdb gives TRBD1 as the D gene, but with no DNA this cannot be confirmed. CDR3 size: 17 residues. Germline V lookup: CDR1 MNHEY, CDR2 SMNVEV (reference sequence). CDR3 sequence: CASSLSLARGHYNEQFF.

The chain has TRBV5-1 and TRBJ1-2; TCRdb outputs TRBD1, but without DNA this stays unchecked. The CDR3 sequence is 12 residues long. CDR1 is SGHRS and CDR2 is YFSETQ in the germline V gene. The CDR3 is CASSPSQGGYTF.

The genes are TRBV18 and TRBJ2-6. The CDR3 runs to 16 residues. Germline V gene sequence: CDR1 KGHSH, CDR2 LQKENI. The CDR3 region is CASSPSADSGANVLTF.

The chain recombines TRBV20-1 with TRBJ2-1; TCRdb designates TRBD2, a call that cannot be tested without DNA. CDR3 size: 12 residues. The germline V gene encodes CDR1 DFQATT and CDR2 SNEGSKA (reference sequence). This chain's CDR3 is CSARGGSPEQFF.

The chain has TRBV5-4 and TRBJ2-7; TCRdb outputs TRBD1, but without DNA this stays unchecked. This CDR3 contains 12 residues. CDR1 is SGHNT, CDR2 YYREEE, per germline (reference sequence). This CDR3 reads CASTRGPYEQYF.

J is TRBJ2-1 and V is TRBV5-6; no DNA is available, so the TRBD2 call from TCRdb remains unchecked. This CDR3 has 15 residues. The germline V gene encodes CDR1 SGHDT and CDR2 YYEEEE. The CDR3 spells CASSSTGTAGLEQFF.

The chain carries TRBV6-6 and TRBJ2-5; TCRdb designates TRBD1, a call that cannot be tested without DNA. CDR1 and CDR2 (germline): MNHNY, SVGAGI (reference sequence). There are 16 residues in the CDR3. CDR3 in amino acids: CASRLTGGEGEETQYF.

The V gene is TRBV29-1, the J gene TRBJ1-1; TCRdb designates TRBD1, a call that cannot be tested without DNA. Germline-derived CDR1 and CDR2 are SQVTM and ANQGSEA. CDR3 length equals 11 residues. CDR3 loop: CSVPGGTEAFF. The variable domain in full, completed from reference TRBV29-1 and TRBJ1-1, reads SAVISQKPSRDICQRGTSLTIQCQVDSQVTMMFWYRQQPGQSLTLIATANQGSEATYESGFVIDKFPISRPNLTFSTLTVSNMSPEDSSIYLCSVPGGTEAFFGQGTRLTVV.

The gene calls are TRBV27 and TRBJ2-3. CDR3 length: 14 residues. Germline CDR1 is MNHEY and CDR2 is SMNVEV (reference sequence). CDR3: CASSLRGSDDTQYF.

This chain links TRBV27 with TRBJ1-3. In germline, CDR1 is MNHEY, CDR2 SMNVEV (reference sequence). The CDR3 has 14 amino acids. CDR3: CASSLKDAGNTIYF.

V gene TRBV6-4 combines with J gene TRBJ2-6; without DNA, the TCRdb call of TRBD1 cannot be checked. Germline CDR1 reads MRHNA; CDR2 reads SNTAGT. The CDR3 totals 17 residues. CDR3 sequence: CASSGDRALSGANVLTF.